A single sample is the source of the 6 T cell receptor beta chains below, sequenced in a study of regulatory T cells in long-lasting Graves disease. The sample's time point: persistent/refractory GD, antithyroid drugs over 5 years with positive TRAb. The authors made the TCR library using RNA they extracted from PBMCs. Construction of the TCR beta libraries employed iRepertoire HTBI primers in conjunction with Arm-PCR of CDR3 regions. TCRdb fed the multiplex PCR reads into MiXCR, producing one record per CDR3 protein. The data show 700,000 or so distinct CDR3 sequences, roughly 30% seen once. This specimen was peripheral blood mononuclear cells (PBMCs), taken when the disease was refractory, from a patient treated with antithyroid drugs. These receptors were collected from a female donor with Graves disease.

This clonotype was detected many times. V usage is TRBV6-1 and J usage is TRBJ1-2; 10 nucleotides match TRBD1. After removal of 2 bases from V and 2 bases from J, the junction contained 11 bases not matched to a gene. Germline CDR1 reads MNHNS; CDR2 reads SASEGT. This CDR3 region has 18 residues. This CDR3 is CASSETGTGVGRNYGYTF. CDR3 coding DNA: TGTGCCAGCAGTGAAACCGGGACAGGGGTGGGCCGAAACTATGGCTACACCTTC.

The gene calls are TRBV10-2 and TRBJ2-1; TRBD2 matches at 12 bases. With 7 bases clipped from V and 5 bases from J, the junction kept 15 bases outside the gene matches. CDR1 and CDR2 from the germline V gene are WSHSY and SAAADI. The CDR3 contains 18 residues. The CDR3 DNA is TGCGCCAGCACGGGGGAGACTAGCGGGAGAGGTCGCGACAATGAGCAGTTCTTC. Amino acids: CASTGETSGRGRDNEQFF.

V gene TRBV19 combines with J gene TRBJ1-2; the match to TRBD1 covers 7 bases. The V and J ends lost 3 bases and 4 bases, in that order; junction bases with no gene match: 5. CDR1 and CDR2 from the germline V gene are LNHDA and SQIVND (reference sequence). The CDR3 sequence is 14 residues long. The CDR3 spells CASSMTGSGYGYTF. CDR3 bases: TGTGCCAGTAGTATGACAGGGTCTGGCTATGGCTACACCTTC. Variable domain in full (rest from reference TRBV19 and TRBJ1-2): DGGITQSPKYLFRKEGQNVTLSCEQNLNHDAMYWYRQDPGQGLRLIYYSQIVNDFQKGDIAEGYSVSREKKESFPLTVTSAQKNPTAFYLCASSMTGSGYGYTFGSGTRLTVV.

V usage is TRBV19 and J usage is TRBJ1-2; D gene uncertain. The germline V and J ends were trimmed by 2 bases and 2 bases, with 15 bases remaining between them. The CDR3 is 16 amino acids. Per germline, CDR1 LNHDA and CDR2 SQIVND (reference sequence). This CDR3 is CASSIMKNQLNYGYTF. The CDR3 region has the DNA TGTGCCAGTAGTATAATGAAAAACCAATTGAACTATGGCTACACCTTC.

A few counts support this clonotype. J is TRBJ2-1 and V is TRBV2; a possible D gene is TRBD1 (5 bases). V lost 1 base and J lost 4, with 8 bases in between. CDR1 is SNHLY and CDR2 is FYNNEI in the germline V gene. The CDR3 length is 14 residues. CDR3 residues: CASSEETAYNEQFF. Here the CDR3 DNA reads TGTGCCAGCAGTGAAGAGACAGCTTACAATGAGCAGTTCTTC.

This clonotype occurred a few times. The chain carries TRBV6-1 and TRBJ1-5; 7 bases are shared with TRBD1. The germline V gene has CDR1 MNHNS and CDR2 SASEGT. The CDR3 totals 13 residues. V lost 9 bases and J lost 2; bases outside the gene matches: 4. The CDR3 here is CASARGGNQPQHF. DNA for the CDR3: TGTGCCAGTGCCAGGGGGGGCAATCAGCCCCAGCATTTT.